The 32 T cell receptor beta chains reported below all come from one sample, sequenced in a study of blood T cell repertoires in COVID-19. Assay: immunoSEQ multiplex PCR; the TCRdb copy retains only in-frame clones and omits some. The sample has approximately 170,000 clones; over 80% are singletons. Source material: peripheral blood. These receptors were collected from an older man who had recovered from COVID-19.

A remark on this clone: The sample holds other DNA sequences that translate to the same CDR3. The chain joins TRBV5-1 to TRBJ2-7; perhaps TRBD2 as D (6 bases). V gave up 1 base and J gave up 1 base, with 9 bases separating them. Germline V gives CDR1 SGHRS, CDR2 YFSETQ. This CDR3 spans 14 amino acids. CDR3 nucleotide sequence: TGCGCCAGCAGCTTGAGCGGGTCTTCCTACGAGCAGTACTTC. Translating gives CASSLSGSSYEQYF.

CDR3 DNA sequence: TGTGCCAGCAGCTCGGGGGGTTCGAACACTGAAGCTTTCTTT. Translating gives CASSSGGSNTEAFF. The genes are TRBV28 and TRBJ1-1; a weak D match, TRBD1 (5 bases). The CDR3 extends over 14 amino acids. The V end lost 6 bases, the J end lost 1 base, and 12 bases lay between the germline ends. Germline assignment: CDR1 MDHEN and CDR2 SYDVKM.

The genes are TRBV7-9 and TRBJ2-5; 7 nucleotides match TRBD1. Germline lookup yields CDR1 SEHNR and CDR2 FQNEAQ (reference sequence). J was trimmed by 5 bases and V by 5 bases; bases with no gene match: 8. The CDR3 has 14 amino acids. This CDR3 is CASSATGTWETQYF. The CDR3, as DNA: TGTGCCAGCAGCGCGACAGGGACGTGGGAGACCCAGTACTTC.

J is TRBJ2-3 and V is TRBV2; 7 bases line up with TRBD2. This CDR3 contains 14 residues. J was trimmed by 6 bases and V by 5 bases; bases with no gene match: 8. Germline CDR1 reads SNHLY; CDR2 reads FYNNEI. The CDR3 nucleotides are TGTGCCAGCAGTTTAGGACTAGACCCCGATACGCAGTATTTT. Translation gives CASSLGLDPDTQYF.

The chain combines TRBV7-2 with TRBJ1-3, with D hard to call. The CDR3 totals 14 residues. Per the germline V gene, CDR1 is SGHTA and CDR2 is FQGNSA. V was clipped by 1 base and J by 4 bases, with 8 bases between them. The CDR3 is CASSLGTPGNTIYF. CDR3 DNA: TGTGCCAGCAGCTTAGGTACACCGGGAAACACCATATATTTT.

The V and J genes are TRBV14 and TRBJ2-1; 13 bases are shared with TRBD2. J lost 8 bases, V lost 3 bases, and 7 bases had no gene match. Germline V CDR1 and CDR2: SGHDN, FVKESK. The CDR3 is made up of 16 amino acids. The CDR3 sequence: CASSQRTSGSGDEQFF. In DNA form, the CDR3 reads TGTGCCAGCAGCCAGCGGACTAGCGGGAGCGGCGATGAGCAGTTCTTC.

This chain joins TRBV28 and TRBJ2-1; 8 bases line up with TRBD2. This CDR3 has 16 residues. With V trimmed by 7 bases and J by 3 bases, 11 bases remained unmatched. CDR1 and CDR2 (germline): MDHEN, SYDVKM. The CDR3, as DNA: TGTGCCAGCACCCCCGGGGGGCTAGCGGGCTACAATGAGCAGTTCTTC. Translating gives CASTPGGLAGYNEQFF.

This clone was seen once. The chain has TRBV5-4 and TRBJ2-3; 10 nucleotides agree with TRBD2. Germline CDR1 is SGHNT and CDR2 is YYREEE (reference sequence). This CDR3 is built from 16 residues. Trimming took 3 bases from V and 0 from J; bases not matched to a gene: 4. CDR3 loop: CASSSLTSGSTDTQYF. CDR3 coding DNA: TGTGCCAGCAGCTCGTTGACTAGCGGGAGCACAGATACGCAGTATTTT. Complete variable domain (other parts from reference TRBV5-4 and TRBJ2-3): ETGVTQSPTHLIKTRGQQVTLRCSSQSGHNTVSWYQQALGQGPQFIFQYYREEENGRGNFPPRFSGLQFPNYSSELNVNALELDDSALYLCASSSLTSGSTDTQYFGPGTRLTVL.

The rearrangement joins TRBV6-5 to TRBJ1-4; TRBD1 agrees at 7 bases. The CDR3 runs to 15 residues. CDR1 is MNHEY and CDR2 is SVGAGI in the germline V gene. Germline trimming cut 4 bases from V and 8 bases from J; bases unmatched to any gene: 10. CDR3 protein: CASSLQGSGREKLFF. The CDR3 DNA is TGTGCCAGCAGTTTACAGGGGAGCGGGAGGGAAAAACTGTTTTTT.

The genes are TRBV6-5 and TRBJ2-7; 9 bases match TRBD1. The CDR3 runs to 15 residues. V was pared by 3 bases and J by 3 bases, with 6 bases of the junction left unmatched. Germline V gene data show CDR1 as MNHEY and CDR2 as SVGAGI. Here the CDR3 DNA reads TGTGCCAGCAGTTATGGAGGACAGGGGAACTACGAGCAGTACTTC. It codes for CASSYGGQGNYEQYF.

The chain links TRBV14 to TRBJ1-2; D is ambiguous. Looked up from germline, CDR1 is SGHDN and CDR2 is FVKESK. This CDR3 region has 13 residues. V gave up 3 bases and J gave up 3 bases, with 8 bases separating them. The CDR3 bases are TGTGCCAGCAGCCAGGAGCTTGACTATGGCTACACCTTC. The encoded protein is CASSQELDYGYTF.

The V gene is TRBV6-5, the J gene TRBJ1-1; D remains unclear. Trimming pared 0 bases from V and 6 bases from J, leaving 11 bases between. This CDR3 has 14 amino acids. Per the germline V gene, CDR1 is MNHEY and CDR2 is SVGAGI. CDR3 bases: TGTGCCAGCAGTTACTCAGGGCTGAGGGCTGAAGCTTTCTTT. Encoded protein: CASSYSGLRAEAFF.

This chain uses TRBV28 with TRBJ1-1; TRBD1 agrees at 7 bases. CDR1 MDHEN and CDR2 SYDVKM come from the germline V gene. This CDR3 has 14 amino acids. The junction had 9 bases not matched to a gene; V was cut back by 6 bases and J by 5 bases. Written as DNA, the CDR3 is TGTGCCAGCAGGCGAACAGGGGTACAGACTGAAGCTTTCTTT. This translates into CASRRTGVQTEAFF.

The chain carries TRBV5-1 and TRBJ1-4, with D perhaps TRBD1 (5 bases). The CDR3 has 14 residues. Trimming removed 4 bases at V and 7 bases at J, with 14 bases between. The germline gives CDR1 SGHRS, CDR2 YFSETQ. CDR3 loop: CASSPGMVGEKLFF. The DNA of the CDR3 is TGCGCCAGCAGCCCAGGGATGGTAGGTGAAAAACTGTTTTTT.

The chain links TRBV5-1 to TRBJ2-3, with a possible D match to TRBD1 (5 bases). The CDR3 has 14 amino acids. V lost 7 bases to trimming and J lost 4 bases, with 16 bases between them. CDR1 and CDR2 from the germline V gene are SGHRS and YFSETQ. CDR3 DNA: TGCGCCAGCGCCGAGTCCAGGGCCCCAGATACGCAGTATTTT. Translation: CASAESRAPDTQYF.

The chain carries TRBV5-1 and TRBJ2-7; 7 bases map to TRBD2. This CDR3 comprises 17 residues. After removal of 2 bases from V and 0 bases from J, the junction contained 11 bases not matched to a gene. Germline CDR1 reads SGHRS; CDR2 reads YFSETQ. CDR3 region: CASSLPPSGTSSYEQYF. CDR3 DNA sequence: TGCGCCAGCAGCTTACCCCCGAGCGGGACCAGCTCCTACGAGCAGTACTTC.

This chain uses TRBV12-3 or TRBV12-4 with TRBJ1-5; D is possibly TRBD1 (6 bases). The CDR3 consists of 13 residues. Trimming took off 4 bases at V and 5 bases at J, with 9 bases between the two ends. The CDR3 sequence is CASSSDRHQPQHF. The DNA of the CDR3 is TGTGCCAGCAGTTCGGACAGACATCAGCCCCAGCATTTT.

The chain links TRBV6-6 to TRBJ1-1; the match to TRBD1 covers 7 bases. Trimming removed 5 bases from V and 5 bases from J; junction bases left unmatched: 5. The germline gives CDR1 MNHNY, CDR2 SVGAGI (reference sequence). The CDR3 has 13 amino acids. CDR3 in amino acids: CASSDRVGTEAFF. The DNA for the CDR3 is TGTGCCAGCAGTGACAGGGTCGGGACTGAAGCTTTCTTT.

CDR3 nucleotide sequence: TGTGCCAGCAGCCAAGATCCCGTAGTCGAGCAGTACTTC. Amino acid sequence: CASSQDPVVEQYF. The chain employs TRBV3-1 (or the pseudogene TRBV3-2) and TRBJ2-7; D ambiguous. V shed 0 bases and J shed 6 bases, with 9 bases lying between them. The CDR3 extends over 13 amino acids. Germline V gives CDR1 LGHDT, CDR2 YNNKEL (reference sequence).

The DNA for the CDR3 is TGTGCCAGCAGTGTCGGGAATGAATACAATGAGCAGTTCTTC. Amino acid sequence: CASSVGNEYNEQFF. The rearrangement joins TRBV6-4 to TRBJ2-1, with D maybe TRBD2 (5 bases). This CDR3 spans 14 amino acids. V gave up 4 bases and J gave up 4 bases, with 11 bases separating them. Germline V gene data show CDR1 as MRHNA and CDR2 as SNTAGT.

This clone was counted a single time. The CDR3 DNA sequence: TGTGCCAGCAGCTTGGGAGGAGGGAAGAGGGAAAACATTCAGTACTTC. Its translation: CASSLGGGKRENIQYF. V and J are TRBV5-4 and TRBJ2-4; tentative D call: TRBD2 (6 bases). The V end lost 0 bases, the J end lost 5 bases, and 15 bases lay between the germline ends. The CDR3 length is 16 residues. Germline V gives CDR1 SGHNT, CDR2 YYREEE (reference sequence).

The V call is TRBV7-8, the J call TRBJ2-2, with D perhaps matching TRBD1 (8 bases). Trimming cost V 5 bases and J 5 bases, with 15 bases left between them. CDR3 length: 15 residues. Germline CDR1 and CDR2: SGHVS and FQNEAQ. The CDR3 reads CASSLTGGETGELFF. The CDR3 DNA reads TGTGCCAGCAGCCTTACAGGGGGGGAGACCGGGGAGCTGTTTTTT.

The CDR3 region is CASSPIRDREHTGELFF. In DNA, the CDR3 is TGCGCCAGCAGCCCAATAAGGGACAGGGAGCACACCGGGGAGCTGTTTTTT. The chain has TRBV5-1 and TRBJ2-2; 9 nucleotides align to TRBD1. The CDR3 loop spans 17 amino acids. The germline gives CDR1 SGHRS, CDR2 YFSETQ. The J segment lost 3 bases and the V segment lost 4 bases, leaving 10 bases of the junction unmatched.

This clone has just one count. The rearrangement joins TRBV19 to TRBJ2-3; no clear D gene. The CDR3 covers 15 residues. Germline loops: CDR1 LNHDA, CDR2 SQIVND (reference sequence). V shed 1 base and J shed 0 bases, with 8 bases lying between them. This CDR3 is CASSIVGSSTDTQYF. CDR3 DNA: TGTGCCAGTAGTATAGTTGGCAGTAGCACAGATACGCAGTATTTT.

The gene calls are TRBV7-8 and TRBJ1-5; TRBD1 matches 8 bases. J gave up 6 bases and V 5 bases, and 6 bases lay outside the gene matches. The CDR3 spans 14 residues. Germline lookup yields CDR1 SGHVS and CDR2 FQNEAQ. In DNA, the CDR3 is TGTGCCAGCAGCCCGACAGGGGCAGGTCAGCCCCAGCATTTT. Translation gives CASSPTGAGQPQHF.

This chain uses TRBV5-6 with TRBJ1-5; 12 positions agree with TRBD1. The CDR3 length is 19 residues. CDR1 is SGHDT and CDR2 is YYEEEE in the germline V gene. V gave up 1 base and J gave up 3 bases; unmatched junction bases: 11. The CDR3 here is CASSLSGDRGLLINQPQHF. In DNA, the CDR3 is TGTGCCAGCAGCTTGAGTGGGGACAGGGGGCTACTTATCAATCAGCCCCAGCATTTT.

The chain links TRBV27 to TRBJ2-1; 9 bases map to TRBD1. Losses at the gene ends were 5 bases for V and 3 bases for J; bases not matched to a gene: 8. The CDR3 covers 16 residues. The germline gives CDR1 MNHEY, CDR2 SMNVEV (reference sequence). CDR3 DNA: TGTGCCAGCAGTCTATTACAGGGGGCGGGCTACAATGAGCAGTTCTTC. Translation gives CASSLLQGAGYNEQFF.

The rearrangement links TRBV29-1 to TRBJ2-1; 11 bases fit TRBD2. Germline values: CDR1 SQVTM, CDR2 ANQGSEA. The V and J ends lost 8 bases and 14 bases, in that order; junction bases with no gene match: 14. The CDR3 loop spans 13 amino acids. The CDR3 is CSFGPLAGGPKFF. Written as DNA, the CDR3 is TGCAGCTTCGGACCATTAGCGGGAGGGCCGAAGTTCTTC.

The V call is TRBV11-2, the J call TRBJ2-7, with a weak D call TRBD1 (5 bases). V lost 5 bases and J 6 bases, leaving 17 bases between the germline ends. CDR1 and CDR2 (germline): SGHAT, FQNNGV. There are 14 residues in the CDR3. CDR3 DNA sequence: TGTGCCAGCAGCCCCGCCAGGGTAGGGGCCGAGCAGTACTTC. This translates into CASSPARVGAEQYF.

The CDR3 reads CASSLGWGGQFNEQFF. DNA of the CDR3: TGCGCCAGCAGCTTGGGGTGGGGGGGCCAATTCAATGAGCAGTTCTTC. The chain combines TRBV5-1 with TRBJ2-1; D perhaps matches TRBD2 (7 bases). The germline V gene has CDR1 SGHRS and CDR2 YFSETQ. The V gene lost 0 bases and the J gene lost 6 bases, with 16 bases spanning the gap. The length of the CDR3 is 16 residues. Variable domain in full (rest from reference TRBV5-1 and TRBJ2-1): KAGVTQTPRYLIKTRGQQVTLSCSPISGHRSVSWYQQTPGQGLQFLFEYFSETQRNKGNFPGRFSGRQFSNSRSEMNVSTLELGDSALYLCASSLGWGGQFNEQFFGPGTRLTVL.

V and J are TRBV7-9 and TRBJ2-5; D is perhaps TRBD1 (5 bases). CDR1 SEHNR and CDR2 FQNEAQ come from the germline V gene (reference sequence). Trimming stripped 5 bases from V and 1 base from J, with 14 bases between. CDR3 length equals 15 residues. CDR3 region: CASSRRLGRQETQYF. CDR3 sequence (DNA): TGTGCCAGCAGCCGACGTCTGGGGCGCCAAGAGACCCAGTACTTC.

V is TRBV6-1 and J is TRBJ2-7; 7 bases line up with TRBD1. The CDR3 contains 15 residues. The V gene end was trimmed by 2 bases and the J gene end by 2 bases; junction bases not matched to a gene: 6. Germline CDR1 MNHNS, CDR2 SASEGT. CDR3 amino acids: CASSERIGGPYEQYF. In DNA, the CDR3 is TGTGCCAGCAGTGAAAGAATAGGGGGCCCCTACGAGCAGTACTTC.